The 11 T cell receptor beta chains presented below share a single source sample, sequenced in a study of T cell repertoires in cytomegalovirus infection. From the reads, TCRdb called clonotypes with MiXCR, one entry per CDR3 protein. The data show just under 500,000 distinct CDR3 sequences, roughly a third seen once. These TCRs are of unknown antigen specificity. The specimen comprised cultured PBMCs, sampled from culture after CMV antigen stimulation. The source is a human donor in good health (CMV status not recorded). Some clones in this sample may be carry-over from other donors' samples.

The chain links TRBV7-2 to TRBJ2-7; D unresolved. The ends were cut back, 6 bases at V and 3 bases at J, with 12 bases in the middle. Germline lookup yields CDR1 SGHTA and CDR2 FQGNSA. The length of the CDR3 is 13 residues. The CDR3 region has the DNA TGTGCCAGCAGAGTTACCTCGGGCTACGAGCAGTACTTC. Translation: CASRVTSGYEQYF.

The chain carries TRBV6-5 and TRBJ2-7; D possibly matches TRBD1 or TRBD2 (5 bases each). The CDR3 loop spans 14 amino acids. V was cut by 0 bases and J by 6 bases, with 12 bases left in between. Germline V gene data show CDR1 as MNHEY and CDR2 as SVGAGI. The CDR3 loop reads CASSYSMSGTEQYV. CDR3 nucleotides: TGTGCCAGCAGTTACTCGATGTCTGGGACCGAGCAGTACGTC.

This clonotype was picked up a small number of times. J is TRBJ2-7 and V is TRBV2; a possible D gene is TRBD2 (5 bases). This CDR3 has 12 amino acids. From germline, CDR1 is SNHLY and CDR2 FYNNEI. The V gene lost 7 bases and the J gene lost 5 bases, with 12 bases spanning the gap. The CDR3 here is CASTRLANEQYF. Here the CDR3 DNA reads TGTGCCAGCACGCGTCTAGCTAACGAGCAGTACTTC.

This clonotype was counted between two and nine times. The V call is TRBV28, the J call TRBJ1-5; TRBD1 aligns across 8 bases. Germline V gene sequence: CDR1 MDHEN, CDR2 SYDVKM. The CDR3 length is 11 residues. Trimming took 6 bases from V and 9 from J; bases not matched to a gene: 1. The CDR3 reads CASSDRGPQHF. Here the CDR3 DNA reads TGTGCCAGCAGCGACAGGGGGCCCCAGCATTTT.

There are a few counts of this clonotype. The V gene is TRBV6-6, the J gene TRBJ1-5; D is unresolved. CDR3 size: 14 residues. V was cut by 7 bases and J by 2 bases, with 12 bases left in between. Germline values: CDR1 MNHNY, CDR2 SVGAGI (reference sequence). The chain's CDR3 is CASTRPGGNQPQHF. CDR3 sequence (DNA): TGTGCCAGCACTCGCCCGGGTGGCAATCAGCCCCAGCATTTT.

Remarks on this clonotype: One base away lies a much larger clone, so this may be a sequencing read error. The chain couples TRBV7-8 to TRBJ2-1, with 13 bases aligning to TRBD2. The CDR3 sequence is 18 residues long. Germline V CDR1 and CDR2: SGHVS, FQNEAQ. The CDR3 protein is CAISLRRILAGGYNEQFF. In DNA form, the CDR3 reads TGTGCCATCAGCCTTCGACGGATACTAGCGGGAGGGTACAATGAGCAGTTCTTC.

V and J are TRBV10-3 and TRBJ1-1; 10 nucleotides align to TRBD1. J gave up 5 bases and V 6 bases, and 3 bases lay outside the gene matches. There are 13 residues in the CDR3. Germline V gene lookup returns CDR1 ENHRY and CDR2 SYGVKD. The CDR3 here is CAISGTGETEAFF. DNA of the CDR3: TGTGCCATCAGCGGGACAGGGGAAACTGAAGCTTTCTTT.

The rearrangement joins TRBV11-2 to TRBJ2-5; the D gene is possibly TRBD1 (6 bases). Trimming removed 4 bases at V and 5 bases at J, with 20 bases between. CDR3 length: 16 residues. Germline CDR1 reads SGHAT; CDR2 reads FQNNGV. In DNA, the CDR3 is TGTGCCAGCAGCTCACAGGCAGGGGAAGATTGGGAGACCCAGTACTTC. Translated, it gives CASSSQAGEDWETQYF.

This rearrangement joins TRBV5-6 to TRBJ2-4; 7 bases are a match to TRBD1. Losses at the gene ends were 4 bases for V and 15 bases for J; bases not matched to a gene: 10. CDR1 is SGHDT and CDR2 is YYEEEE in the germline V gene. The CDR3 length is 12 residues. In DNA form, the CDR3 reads TGTGCCAGCAGCATCCTCGACAGGGATCCGTACTTC. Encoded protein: CASSILDRDPYF.

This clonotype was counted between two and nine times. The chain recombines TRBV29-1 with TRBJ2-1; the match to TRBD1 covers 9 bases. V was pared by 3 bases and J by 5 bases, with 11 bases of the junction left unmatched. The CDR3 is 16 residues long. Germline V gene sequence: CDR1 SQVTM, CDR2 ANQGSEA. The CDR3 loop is CSVDSVVGQGNNEQFF. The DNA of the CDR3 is TGCAGCGTTGATTCCGTAGTGGGACAGGGAAACAATGAGCAGTTCTTC.

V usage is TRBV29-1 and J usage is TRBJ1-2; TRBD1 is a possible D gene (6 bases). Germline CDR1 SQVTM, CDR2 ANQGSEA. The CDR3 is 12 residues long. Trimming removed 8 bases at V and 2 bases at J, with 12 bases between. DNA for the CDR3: TGCAGCTCCTACGGACAGAACTATGGCTACACCTTC. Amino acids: CSSYGQNYGYTF. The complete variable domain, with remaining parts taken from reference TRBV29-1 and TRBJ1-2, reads SAVISQKPSRDICQRGTSLTIQCQVDSQVTMMFWYRQQPGQSLTLIATANQGSEATYESGFVIDKFPISRPNLTFSTLTVSNMSPEDSSIYLCSSYGQNYGYTFGSGTRLTVV.